This T cell receptor (beta chain) was sequenced for a study of Ad26.COV2.S vaccination and SARS-CoV-2 variants. As regards this clone: Its target is not known.

With 4 bases clipped from V and 1 base from J, the junction kept 4 bases outside the gene matches. CDR1 is SGHKS and CDR2 is YYEKEE in the germline V gene (reference sequence). The CDR3 extends over 15 amino acids. Method: immunoSEQ multiplex PCR; TCRdb's copy keeps in-frame clones and lacks some. This table holds fewer than 50,000 clones, 65% to 90% found once. Study findings and constraints: Post-vaccination breadth of spike-specific CD8+ and CD4+ T cell responses was reportedly substantial. The analyses of TCR breadth and depth may have understated the size of total T cell responses. Among vaccine recipients, spike-specific TCR breadth exceeded that of placebo recipients.

The chain recombines TRBV5-5 with TRBJ2-2; TRBD1 matches at 7 bases. The sequencing here drew on peripheral blood, taken after recovery from COVID-19. The clonotype was recovered from a human donor who had recovered from COVID-19. This CDR3 reads CASSLGQLNTGELFF. The CDR3 DNA is TGTGCCAGCAGCCTGGGACAGTTGAACACCGGGGAGCTGTTTTTT.